A single sample is the source of the 30 T cell receptor beta chains below, sequenced in a study of blood T cell repertoires in COVID-19. Generated by immunoSEQ multiplex PCR, the TCRdb table keeps only in-frame clones and is missing some. The profile shows around 60,000 clones, approximately 84% of them singletons. Sequenced material: peripheral blood. These receptors originate from a man aged 60-69 years with COVID-19, enrolled during active disease.

V and J are TRBV30 and TRBJ2-7; 7 bases line up with TRBD2. The CDR3 loop spans 18 amino acids. V shed 1 base and J 4 bases; nucleotides not matched to a gene: 19. Germline CDR1 and CDR2: GTSNPN and SVGIG (reference sequence). This CDR3 is CAWSGGGTRRLSSYEQYF. DNA of the CDR3: TGTGCCTGGAGTGGGGGAGGGACTCGACGTCTTTCTAGTTACGAGCAGTACTTC. Together with reference TRBV30 and TRBJ2-7, the CDR3 gives the full variable domain: SQTIHQWPATLVQPVGSPLSLECTVEGTSNPNLYWYRQAAGRGLQLLFYSVGIGQISSEVPQNLSASRPQDRQFILSSKKLLLSDSGFYLCAWSGGGTRRLSSYEQYFGPGTRLTVT.

The CDR3 nucleotides read TGCGCCAGCAGCTTGGCCCCGACAGGGGAGTGGAACTATGGCTACACCTTC. Amino acid sequence: CASSLAPTGEWNYGYTF. The V and J genes are TRBV5-1 and TRBJ1-2; 8 nucleotides line up with TRBD1. The CDR3 totals 17 residues. The V and J ends lost 0 bases and 2 bases, in that order; junction bases with no gene match: 9. CDR1 and CDR2 (germline): SGHRS, YFSETQ.

The rearrangement joins TRBV28 to TRBJ1-1; no reliable D call. This CDR3 spans 11 amino acids. Germline CDR1 and CDR2: MDHEN and SYDVKM. The V end was cut by 10 bases, the J end by 0 bases, with 6 bases between. CDR3 region: CATHMNTEAFF. The CDR3 coding sequence is TGTGCCACCCACATGAACACTGAAGCTTTCTTT.

The chain is built from TRBV7-3 and TRBJ2-1; 10 bases are a match to TRBD2. Trimming removed 1 base from V and 5 bases from J; junction bases left unmatched: 2. This CDR3 comprises 15 residues. CDR1 SGHTA and CDR2 FQGTGA come from the germline V gene. The CDR3: CASSLIAGGNNEQFF. The CDR3 region has the DNA TGTGCCAGCAGCTTAATAGCGGGGGGAAACAATGAGCAGTTCTTC.

This clone has a handful of counts. The DNA for the CDR3 is TGTGCCAGCAGCCCTAGCGAGGTTGCCGGGGAGCTGTTTTTT. This sequence encodes CASSPSEVAGELFF. The chain employs TRBV7-9 and TRBJ2-2, with D possibly being TRBD2 (6 bases). CDR1 and CDR2 from the germline V gene are SEHNR and FQNEAQ (reference sequence). CDR3 length equals 14 residues. V shed 5 bases and J shed 6 bases, with 13 bases lying between them.

CDR3 bases: TGTGCCAGCAGCTTTCGACTAACCGGGGAGCTGTTTTTT. Its translation is CASSFRLTGELFF. J is TRBJ2-2 and V is TRBV7-7; TRBD2 might be the D (5 bases). The V end was cut by 3 bases, the J end by 5 bases, with 7 bases between. Germline loops: CDR1 SSHAT, CDR2 FNYEAQ (reference sequence). The CDR3 contains 13 residues.

The V and J genes are TRBV19 and TRBJ2-1, with D perhaps matching TRBD1 (6 bases). Germline V gene data show CDR1 as LNHDA and CDR2 as SQIVND (reference sequence). The V and J ends lost 6 bases and 6 bases respectively, with 12 bases between them. CDR3 size: 13 residues. This CDR3 reads CASSPGQSNEQFF. CDR3 sequence (DNA): TGTGCCAGTAGCCCCGGACAGAGCAATGAGCAGTTCTTC. The variable domain in full, with the rest retrieved from reference TRBV19 and TRBJ2-1, is DGGITQSPKYLFRKEGQNVTLSCEQNLNHDAMYWYRQDPGQGLRLIYYSQIVNDFQKGDIAEGYSVSREKKESFPLTVTSAQKNPTAFYLCASSPGQSNEQFFGPGTRLTVL.

The chain has TRBV19 and TRBJ2-7; perhaps TRBD2 as D (5 bases). V was shortened by 3 bases and J by 6 bases, with 9 bases between the two germline ends. The germline V gene has CDR1 LNHDA and CDR2 SQIVND (reference sequence). CDR3 size: 12 residues. As DNA, the CDR3 is TGTGCCAGTAGTATTGGAGGCTCCGAGCAGTACTTC. Its translation: CASSIGGSEQYF.

CDR3 in DNA: TGTGCCAGCAGTAAGTCAGGGGGCCGTCATAGCAATCAGCCCCAGCATTTT. Residues: CASSKSGGRHSNQPQHF. This rearrangement joins TRBV2 to TRBJ1-5; TRBD1 agrees at 8 bases. With 5 bases clipped from V and 0 bases from J, the junction kept 9 bases outside the gene matches. The length of the CDR3 is 17 residues. Germline V gene data show CDR1 as SNHLY and CDR2 as FYNNEI.

The V call is TRBV7-3, the J call TRBJ2-1; TRBD2 matches at 10 bases. V lost 0 bases, J lost 7 bases, and 3 bases stayed unmatched. The CDR3 has 15 amino acids. The germline V gene encodes CDR1 SGHTA and CDR2 FQGTGA. The CDR3 coding sequence is TGTGCCAGCAGCTTAACTAGCGGGGGGCCGAATGAGCAGTTCTTC. Translating gives CASSLTSGGPNEQFF.

V and J are TRBV15 and TRBJ2-2, with D perhaps matching TRBD1 (7 bases). This CDR3 region has 16 residues. The germline gives CDR1 LNHNV, CDR2 YYDKDF (reference sequence). The V and J ends lost 0 bases and 4 bases respectively, with 12 bases between them. CDR3 sequence: CATSREGRGVTGELFF. The CDR3 coding sequence is TGTGCCACCAGCAGAGAGGGCAGGGGGGTCACCGGGGAGCTGTTTTTT. The full variable domain, in which reference TRBV15 and TRBJ2-2 provide the parts outside the CDR3, is DAMVIQNPRYQVTQFGKPVTLSCSQTLNHNVMYWYQQKSSQAPKLLFHYYDKDFNNEADTPDNFQSRRPNTSFCFLDIRSPGLGDTAMYLCATSREGRGVTGELFFGEGSRLTVL.

The V gene is TRBV5-5, the J gene TRBJ2-2; perhaps TRBD1 as D (6 bases). CDR3 size: 16 residues. Germline CDR1 SGHKS, CDR2 YYEKEE (reference sequence). V lost 0 bases, J lost 2 bases, and 11 bases lay in between. The CDR3 coding sequence is TGTGCCAGCAGCTTGGGCCAGGGGCTAAACACCGGGGAGCTGTTTTTT. Its translation is CASSLGQGLNTGELFF.

This clone was recorded only once. The rearrangement joins TRBV3-1 (or the pseudogene TRBV3-2) to TRBJ1-5; weak D call: TRBD1 (6 bases). Trimming removed 6 bases from V and 5 bases from J, with 20 bases in between. Germline lookup yields CDR1 LGHDT and CDR2 YNNKEL (reference sequence). CDR3 length: 16 residues. The CDR3 DNA reads TGTGCCAGCAGTCTAGGGGGAAGCACTGGGGATCAGCCCCAGCATTTT. Amino acids: CASSLGGSTGDQPQHF.

The chain couples TRBV15 to TRBJ2-7; TRBD2 matches at 14 bases. The germline gives CDR1 LNHNV, CDR2 YYDKDF (reference sequence). The CDR3 totals 17 residues. The V segment lost 5 bases and the J segment 3 bases; nucleotides outside the gene matches: 9. In DNA, the CDR3 is TGTGCCACCAGCGGGAAAGCGGGACTAGCGGGAGTCTACGAGCAGTACTTC. Amino acid sequence: CATSGKAGLAGVYEQYF.

The rearrangement joins TRBV6-5 to TRBJ1-6; the D gene is possibly TRBD1 (5 bases). From germline, CDR1 is MNHEY and CDR2 SVGAGI. CDR3 length: 15 amino acids. V shed 5 bases and J shed 2 bases, with 10 bases lying between them. The CDR3 coding sequence is TGTGCCAGCAGTCAGGGATTAACCTATAATTCACCCCTCCACTTT. Encoded protein: CASSQGLTYNSPLHF.

V usage is TRBV16 and J usage is TRBJ1-1, with D unclear. The CDR3 covers 15 residues. Germline lookup yields CDR1 KGHSY and CDR2 FQNENV. V lost 4 bases, J lost 2 bases, and 14 bases lay in between. The DNA for the CDR3 is TGTGCCAGCAGCCCCACCCATTCCTATAACACTGAAGCTTTCTTT. This encodes CASSPTHSYNTEAFF.

The chain is built from TRBV5-5 and TRBJ1-3; D not resolved. This CDR3 is built from 15 residues. The germline V gene has CDR1 SGHKS and CDR2 YYEKEE (reference sequence). The V gene lost 4 bases and the J gene lost 2 bases, with 13 bases spanning the gap. The CDR3 sequence is CASSRTLEPGNTIYF. CDR3 bases: TGTGCCAGCAGCCGGACTTTAGAACCTGGAAACACCATATATTTT. The full variable domain, with the rest looked up from reference TRBV5-5 and TRBJ1-3, is DAGVTQSPTHLIKTRGQQVTLRCSPISGHKSVSWYQQVLGQGPQFIFQYYEKEERGRGNFPDRFSARQFPNYSSELNVNALLLGDSALYLCASSRTLEPGNTIYFGEGSWLTVV.

This clone appeared a single time. The chain links TRBV29-1 to TRBJ2-1; the D gene is possibly TRBD2 (5 bases). CDR3 length equals 14 residues. Between the trimmed V and J ends, which lost 6 bases and 8 bases, there was a span of 20 bases. From germline, CDR1 is SQVTM and CDR2 ANQGSEA. The chain's CDR3 is CSVDLAAHSHEQFF. The CDR3 DNA reads as TGCAGCGTGGATCTAGCCGCCCATAGTCATGAGCAGTTCTTC.

V usage is TRBV28 and J usage is TRBJ1-1, with a weak D call TRBD1 (5 bases). V lost 10 bases to trimming and J lost 1 base, with 19 bases between them. Germline-derived CDR1 and CDR2 are MDHEN and SYDVKM. There are 15 residues in the CDR3. CDR3 nucleotide sequence: TGTGCCACATCACCGGAGGGACGGGCGAACACTGAAGCTTTCTTT. It yields the protein CATSPEGRANTEAFF.

This chain links TRBV5-5 with TRBJ1-2; D not resolved. The CDR3 sequence is 14 residues long. Trimming shortened V by 0 bases and J by 2 bases, and 8 bases separated the two germline ends. CDR1 and CDR2 (germline): SGHKS, YYEKEE (reference sequence). The CDR3 DNA sequence: TGTGCCAGCAGCTTGGCTGCAGAAAACTATGGCTACACCTTC. Residues: CASSLAAENYGYTF.

The CDR3 spells CASSPGHSRAEAFF. The CDR3, as DNA: TGTGCCAGCAGTCCAGGACACTCCAGGGCTGAAGCTTTCTTT. The rearrangement joins TRBV6-5 to TRBJ1-1, with D possibly TRBD1 on 5 matching bases. The CDR3 extends over 14 amino acids. Trimming pared 5 bases from V and 6 bases from J, leaving 16 bases between. Germline CDR1 reads MNHEY; CDR2 reads SVGAGI.

The rearrangement links TRBV27 to TRBJ1-6, with TRBD1 as a possible D gene (6 bases). The CDR3 runs 16 residues. Germline V gives CDR1 MNHEY, CDR2 SMNVEV (reference sequence). V was clipped by 5 bases and J by 8 bases, with 19 bases between them. CDR3 loop: CASSDKGGRGDSPLHF. The CDR3 nucleotides are TGTGCCAGCAGTGATAAGGGGGGGCGCGGGGATTCACCCCTCCACTTT.

This chain joins TRBV5-4 and TRBJ2-1, with TRBD2 matching over 12 bases. The V segment lost 5 bases and the J segment 9 bases; nucleotides outside the gene matches: 12. The CDR3 totals 16 residues. Germline CDR1 and CDR2: SGHNT and YYREEE (reference sequence). The CDR3 DNA reads as TGTGCCAGCAGACAGACCCTAGCGGGGGGGCCGCGTGAGCAGTTCTTC. Protein sequence: CASRQTLAGGPREQFF.

The chain has TRBV19 and TRBJ1-3, with 9 bases fitting TRBD1. From germline, CDR1 is LNHDA and CDR2 SQIVND (reference sequence). V was pared by 7 bases and J by 4 bases, with 14 bases of the junction left unmatched. This CDR3 is built from 17 residues. CDR3 in amino acids: CASTDVGDRVTGNTIYF. The CDR3 DNA is TGTGCCAGTACCGATGTGGGGGACAGGGTGACCGGAAACACCATATATTTT.

The CDR3 is CASSLSLAGWTGELFF. For the CDR3, the DNA is TGTGCCAGCAGCTTGTCACTAGCGGGGTGGACCGGGGAGCTGTTTTTT. The rearrangement uses TRBV7-2 and TRBJ2-2; 10 bases match TRBD2. Germline V gene sequence: CDR1 SGHTA, CDR2 FQGNSA. The CDR3 length is 16 residues. With 3 bases clipped from V and 5 bases from J, the junction kept 6 bases outside the gene matches.

The genes are TRBV24-1 and TRBJ2-7; the match to TRBD1 covers 7 bases. Germline V gene lookup returns CDR1 KGHDR and CDR2 SFDVKD. The V and J ends lost 10 bases and 2 bases, in that order; junction bases with no gene match: 13. This CDR3 comprises 15 residues. DNA of the CDR3: TGTGCCACGGGCGACAGGGCCGGTCCGACCTACGAGCAGTACTTC. It yields the protein CATGDRAGPTYEQYF.

The gene calls are TRBV19 and TRBJ2-7; maybe TRBD2 (5 bases). Looked up from germline, CDR1 is LNHDA and CDR2 is SQIVND (reference sequence). This CDR3 is built from 12 residues. V was shortened by 5 bases and J by 3 bases, with 8 bases between the two germline ends. The CDR3 here is CASSSSYYEQYF. CDR3 DNA: TGTGCCAGTAGTTCTAGCTACTACGAGCAGTACTTC.

The chain couples TRBV18 to TRBJ1-3; unclear D gene. Germline values: CDR1 KGHSH, CDR2 LQKENI. V shed 3 bases and J shed 0 bases, with 12 bases lying between them. CDR3 length equals 16 residues. The CDR3 DNA follows: TGTGCCAGCTCACCGAATCAGGAAAACTCTGGAAACACCATATATTTT. Its protein product is CASSPNQENSGNTIYF. The complete variable domain, with remaining parts taken from reference TRBV18 and TRBJ1-3, reads NAGVMQNPRHLVRRRGQEARLRCSPMKGHSHVYWYRQLPEEGLKFMVYLQKENIIDESGMPKERFSAEFPKEGPSILRIQQVVRGDSAAYFCASSPNQENSGNTIYFGEGSWLTVV.

This sequence joins TRBV18 and TRBJ1-2; D remains ambiguous. The CDR3 is 12 residues long. Germline V lookup: CDR1 KGHSH, CDR2 LQKENI. V was shortened by 3 bases and J by 8 bases, with 10 bases between the two germline ends. CDR3 in DNA: TGTGCCAGCTCACCCTATGAGGGAGGCTACACCTTC. This gives the protein CASSPYEGGYTF. The full variable domain, its missing parts supplied by reference TRBV18 and TRBJ1-2, is NAGVMQNPRHLVRRRGQEARLRCSPMKGHSHVYWYRQLPEEGLKFMVYLQKENIIDESGMPKERFSAEFPKEGPSILRIQQVVRGDSAAYFCASSPYEGGYTFGSGTRLTVV.

The rearrangement links TRBV10-3 to TRBJ1-3; 7 nucleotides line up with TRBD1. The CDR3 runs to 14 residues. The germline V gene has CDR1 ENHRY and CDR2 SYGVKD. Germline trimming cut 5 bases from V and 4 bases from J; bases unmatched to any gene: 5. CDR3 loop: CAISTGDTGNTIYF. The DNA of the CDR3 is TGTGCCATCAGTACAGGGGACACAGGAAACACCATATATTTT.